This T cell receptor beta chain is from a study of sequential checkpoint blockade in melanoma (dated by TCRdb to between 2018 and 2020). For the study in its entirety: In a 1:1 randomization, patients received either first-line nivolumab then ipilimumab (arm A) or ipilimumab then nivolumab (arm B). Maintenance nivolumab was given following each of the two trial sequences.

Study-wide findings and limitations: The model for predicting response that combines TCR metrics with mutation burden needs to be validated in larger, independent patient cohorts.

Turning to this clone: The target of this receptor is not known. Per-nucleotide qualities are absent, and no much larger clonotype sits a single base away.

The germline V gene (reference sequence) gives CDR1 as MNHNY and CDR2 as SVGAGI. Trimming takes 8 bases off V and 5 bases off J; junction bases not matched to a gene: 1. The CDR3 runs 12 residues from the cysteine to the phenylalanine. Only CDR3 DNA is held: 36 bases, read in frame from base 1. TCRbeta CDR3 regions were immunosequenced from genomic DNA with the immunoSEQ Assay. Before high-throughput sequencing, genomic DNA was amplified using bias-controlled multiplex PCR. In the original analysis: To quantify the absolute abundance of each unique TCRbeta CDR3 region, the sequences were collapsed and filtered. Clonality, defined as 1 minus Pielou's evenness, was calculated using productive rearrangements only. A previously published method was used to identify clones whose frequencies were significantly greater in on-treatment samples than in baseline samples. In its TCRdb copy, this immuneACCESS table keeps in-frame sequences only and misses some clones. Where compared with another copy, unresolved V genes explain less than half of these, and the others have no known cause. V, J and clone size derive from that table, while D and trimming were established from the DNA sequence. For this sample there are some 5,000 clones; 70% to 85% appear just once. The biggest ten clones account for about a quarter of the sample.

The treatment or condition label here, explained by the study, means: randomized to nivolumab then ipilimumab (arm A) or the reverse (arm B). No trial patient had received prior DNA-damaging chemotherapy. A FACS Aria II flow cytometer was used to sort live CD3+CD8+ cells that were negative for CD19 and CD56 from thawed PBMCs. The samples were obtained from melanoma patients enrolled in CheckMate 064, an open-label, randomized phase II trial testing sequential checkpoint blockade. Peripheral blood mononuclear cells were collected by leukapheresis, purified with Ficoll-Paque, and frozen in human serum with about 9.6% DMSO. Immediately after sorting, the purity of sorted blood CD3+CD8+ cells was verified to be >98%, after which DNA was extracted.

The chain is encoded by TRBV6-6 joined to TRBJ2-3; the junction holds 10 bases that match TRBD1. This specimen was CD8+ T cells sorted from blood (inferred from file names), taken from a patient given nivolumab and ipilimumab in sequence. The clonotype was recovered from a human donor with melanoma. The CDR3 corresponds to CASRTGGDTQYF. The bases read TGTGCCAGCCGGACAGGGGGAGATACGCAGTATTTT.